Presented here are 5 T cell receptor beta chains from one specimen sequenced in a study of blood T cell repertoires in COVID-19 (TCRdb year 2020). The receptor library was made with the immunoSEQ multiplex PCR assay. TCRdb stores this immuneACCESS table with in-frame sequences only. Part of the clones is absent; in the studies checked, under half of the shortfall reflects unresolved V genes, and no reason is known for the rest. Within this sample are some 320,000 clones, with 90% of them counted one time only. The ten largest clones capture roughly 3.6% of the sample. Sequencing was carried out using PBMCs or T cells enriched from blood (not recorded which). These receptors were collected from a woman aged 25 to 39 who had been exposed to COVID-19.

This clone has only a few counts. The chain couples TRBV13 to TRBJ1-1, with a tentative D call TRBD1 (5 bases). The CDR3 runs 12 residues. Per germline, CDR1 PRHDT and CDR2 FYEKMQ (reference sequence). V lost 6 bases and J 4 bases, leaving 9 bases between the germline ends. CDR3: CASRNRGTEAFF. CDR3 bases: TGTGCCAGCAGGAATAGGGGCACTGAAGCTTTCTTT.

The CDR3 DNA is TGTGCCAGCGCAGGGTTCGGAAACACCATATATTTT. This translates into CASAGFGNTIYF. This chain links TRBV11-2 with TRBJ1-3, with D possibly matching TRBD1 (5 bases). CDR3 length: 12 residues. V was trimmed by 8 bases and J by 4 bases, leaving 9 bases between them. CDR1 is SGHAT and CDR2 is FQNNGV in the germline V gene.

The CDR3 spells CASREQQPQHF. The CDR3 nucleotides read TGTGCCAGCAGAGAACAGCAGCCCCAGCATTTT. The rearrangement links TRBV6-1 to TRBJ1-5; no definite D call. Germline V gives CDR1 MNHNS, CDR2 SASEGT. V was trimmed by 6 bases and J by 7 bases, leaving 7 bases between them. This CDR3 is built from 11 residues.

Only one count was recorded for this clone. This chain links TRBV28 with TRBJ1-1; D is perhaps TRBD1 (5 bases). The germline V gene has CDR1 MDHEN and CDR2 SYDVKM. Deletions cut 2 bases from V and 7 bases from J, with 8 bases between. This CDR3 region has 12 residues. The CDR3 sequence is CASSLTDSEAFF. DNA of the CDR3: TGTGCCAGCAGTTTAACCGACAGTGAAGCTTTCTTT.

The chain employs TRBV5-1 and TRBJ1-2; the match to TRBD1 covers 8 bases. CDR1 and CDR2 from the germline V gene are SGHRS and YFSETQ. The CDR3 contains 15 residues. The ends lost 4 bases at V and 3 bases at J; junction bases unmatched: 8. The CDR3, as DNA: TGCGCCAGCAGCGACGGGACAGGAGGGGACTATGGCTACACCTTC. Translating gives CASSDGTGGDYGYTF.